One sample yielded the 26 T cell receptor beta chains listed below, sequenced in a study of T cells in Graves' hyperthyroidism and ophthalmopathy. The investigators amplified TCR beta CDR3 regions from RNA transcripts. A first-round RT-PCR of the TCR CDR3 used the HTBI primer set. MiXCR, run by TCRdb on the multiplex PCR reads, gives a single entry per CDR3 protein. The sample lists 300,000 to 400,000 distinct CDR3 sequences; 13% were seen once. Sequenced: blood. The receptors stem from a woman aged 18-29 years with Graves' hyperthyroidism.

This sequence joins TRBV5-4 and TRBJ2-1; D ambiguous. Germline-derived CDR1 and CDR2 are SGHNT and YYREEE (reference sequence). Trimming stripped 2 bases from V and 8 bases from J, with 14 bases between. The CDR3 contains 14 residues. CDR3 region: CASSLGSERYEQFF. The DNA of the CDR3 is TGTGCCAGCAGCTTAGGATCCGAAAGGTATGAGCAGTTCTTC.

CDR3 region: CASSLKWALNEQYF. CDR3 DNA: TGTGCCAGCAGCTTGAAGTGGGCCCTCAATGAGCAGTACTTC. The rearrangement joins TRBV5-4 to TRBJ2-7; no reliable D call. The germline gives CDR1 SGHNT, CDR2 YYREEE (reference sequence). The CDR3 extends over 14 amino acids. V was clipped by 1 base and J by 7 bases, with 15 bases between them. The entire variable domain, with the rest obtained from reference TRBV5-4 and TRBJ2-7, is as follows: ETGVTQSPTHLIKTRGQQVTLRCSSQSGHNTVSWYQQALGQGPQFIFQYYREEENGRGNFPPRFSGLQFPNYSSELNVNALELDDSALYLCASSLKWALNEQYFGPGTRLTVT.

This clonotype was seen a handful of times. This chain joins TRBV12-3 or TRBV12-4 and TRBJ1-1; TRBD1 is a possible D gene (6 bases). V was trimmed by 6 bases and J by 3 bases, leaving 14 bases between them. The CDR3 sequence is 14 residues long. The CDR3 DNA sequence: TGTGCCAGCAGCGGGGGAAGGGGGGACACTGAAGCTTTCTTT. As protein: CASSGGRGDTEAFF.

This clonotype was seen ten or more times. This CDR3 reads CASSYGRGGTDTQYF. CDR3 in DNA: TGTGCCAGCAGTTACGGGCGAGGGGGCACAGATACGCAGTATTTT. The chain links TRBV6-2 or TRBV6-3 to TRBJ2-3; the D call may be TRBD1 or TRBD2 (5 bases each). The CDR3 runs 15 residues. The V gene's germline CDR1 is MNHEY and CDR2 SVGEGT. Between the trimmed V and J ends, which lost 2 bases and 1 base, there was a span of 10 bases.

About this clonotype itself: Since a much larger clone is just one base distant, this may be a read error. CDR3 DNA sequence: TGTGCCAGCAGTTCCTATTCCCGGGGGCCCCGGCTCGATGAGCAGTTCTTC. Translating it yields CASSSYSRGPRLDEQFF. This chain uses TRBV28 with TRBJ2-1, with D perhaps matching TRBD1 or TRBD2 (6 bases each). CDR1 and CDR2 from the germline V gene are MDHEN and SYDVKM. The CDR3 is 17 amino acids. Trimming removed 4 bases from V and 8 bases from J, with 24 bases in between.

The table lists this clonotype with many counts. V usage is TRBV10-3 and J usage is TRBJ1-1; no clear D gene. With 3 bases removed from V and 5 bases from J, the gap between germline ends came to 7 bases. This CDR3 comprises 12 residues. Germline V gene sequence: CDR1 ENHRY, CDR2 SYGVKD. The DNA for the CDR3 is TGTGCCATCAGTGACCCCGATACTGAAGCTTTCTTT. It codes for CAISDPDTEAFF.

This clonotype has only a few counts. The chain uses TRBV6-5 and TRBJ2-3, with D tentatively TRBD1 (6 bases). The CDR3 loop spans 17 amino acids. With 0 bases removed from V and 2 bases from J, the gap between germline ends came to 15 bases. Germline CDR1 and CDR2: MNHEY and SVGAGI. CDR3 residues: CASSYSMDRAYTDTQYF. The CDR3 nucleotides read TGTGCCAGCAGTTACTCGATGGACAGAGCCTACACAGATACGCAGTATTTT.

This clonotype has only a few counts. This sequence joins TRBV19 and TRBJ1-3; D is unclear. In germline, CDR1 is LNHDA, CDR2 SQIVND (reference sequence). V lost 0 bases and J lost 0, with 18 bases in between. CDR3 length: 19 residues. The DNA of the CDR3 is TGTGCCAGTAGTATAGATCCCCAAAGGCGACGGAGCTCTGGAAACACCATATATTTT. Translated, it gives CASSIDPQRRRSSGNTIYF.

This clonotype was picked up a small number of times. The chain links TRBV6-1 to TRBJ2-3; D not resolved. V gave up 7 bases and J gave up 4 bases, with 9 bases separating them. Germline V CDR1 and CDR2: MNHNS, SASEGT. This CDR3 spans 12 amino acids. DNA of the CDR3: TGTGCCAGCACCTACCGGGCAGATACGCAGTATTTT. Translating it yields CASTYRADTQYF.

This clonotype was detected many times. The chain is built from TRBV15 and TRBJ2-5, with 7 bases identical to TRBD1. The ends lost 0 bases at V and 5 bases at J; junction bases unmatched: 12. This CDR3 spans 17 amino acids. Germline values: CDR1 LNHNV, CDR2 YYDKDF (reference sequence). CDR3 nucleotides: TGTGCCACCAGCAGAGATCACATGACAGGGAAGACGGAGACCCAGTACTTC. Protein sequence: CATSRDHMTGKTETQYF.

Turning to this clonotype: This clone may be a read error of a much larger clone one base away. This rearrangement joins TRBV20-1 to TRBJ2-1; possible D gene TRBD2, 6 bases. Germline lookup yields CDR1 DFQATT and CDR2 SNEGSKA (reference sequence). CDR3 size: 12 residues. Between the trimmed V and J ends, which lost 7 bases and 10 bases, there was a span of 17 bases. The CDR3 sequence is CSVNVLASEQFF. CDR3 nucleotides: TGCAGTGTAAATGTACTAGCAAGCGAGCAGTTCTTC.

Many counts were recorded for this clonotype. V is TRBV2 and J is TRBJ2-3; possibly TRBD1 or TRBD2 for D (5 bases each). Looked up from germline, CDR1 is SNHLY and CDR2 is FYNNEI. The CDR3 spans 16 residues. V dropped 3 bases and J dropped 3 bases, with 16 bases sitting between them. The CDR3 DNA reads TGTGCCAGCAGTGACAGAGATCAATGGGGGACAGATACGCAGTATTTT. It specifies CASSDRDQWGTDTQYF.

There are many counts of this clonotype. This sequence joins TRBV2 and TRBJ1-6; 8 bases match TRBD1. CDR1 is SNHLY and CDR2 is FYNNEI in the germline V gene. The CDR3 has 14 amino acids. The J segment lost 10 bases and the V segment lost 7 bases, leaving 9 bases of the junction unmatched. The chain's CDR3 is CASTYDRGQSPLHF. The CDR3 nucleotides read TGTGCCAGCACGTACGACAGGGGACAATCACCCCTCCACTTT.

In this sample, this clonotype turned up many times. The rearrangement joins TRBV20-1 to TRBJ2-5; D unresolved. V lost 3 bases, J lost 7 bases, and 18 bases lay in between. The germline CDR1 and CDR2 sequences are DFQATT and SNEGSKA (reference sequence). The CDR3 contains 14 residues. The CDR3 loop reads CSARFREPPVTQYF. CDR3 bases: TGCAGTGCTAGGTTCCGCGAACCGCCGGTGACCCAGTACTTC.

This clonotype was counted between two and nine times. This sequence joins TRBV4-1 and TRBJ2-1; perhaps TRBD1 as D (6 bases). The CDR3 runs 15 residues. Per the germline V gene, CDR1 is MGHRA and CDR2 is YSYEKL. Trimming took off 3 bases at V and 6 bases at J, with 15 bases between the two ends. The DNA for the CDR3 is TGCGCCAGCAGCCAGTTGGCCACAGGGAGCAATGAGCAGTTCTTC. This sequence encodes CASSQLATGSNEQFF.

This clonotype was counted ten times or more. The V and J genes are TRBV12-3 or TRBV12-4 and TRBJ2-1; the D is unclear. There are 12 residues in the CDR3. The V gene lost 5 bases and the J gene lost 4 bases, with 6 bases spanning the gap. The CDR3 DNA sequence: TGTGCCAGCAGTGACCGTTACAATGAGCAGTTCTTC. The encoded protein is CASSDRYNEQFF.

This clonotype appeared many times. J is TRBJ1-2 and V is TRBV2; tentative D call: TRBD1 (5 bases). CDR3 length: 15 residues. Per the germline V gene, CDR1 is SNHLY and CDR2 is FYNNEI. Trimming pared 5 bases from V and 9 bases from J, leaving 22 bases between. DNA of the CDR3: TGTGCCAGCAGTTCACCGACAGTTCACTATGGAAGCTACACCTTC. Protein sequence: CASSSPTVHYGSYTF.

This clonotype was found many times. The CDR3 loop reads CASSFDRTYGYTF. DNA for the CDR3: TGTGCCAGCAGTTTCGACCGAACTTATGGCTACACCTTC. This chain connects TRBV12-3 or TRBV12-4 to TRBJ1-2; D not certain. The CDR3 length is 13 residues. V was trimmed by 3 bases and J by 5 bases, leaving 10 bases between them.

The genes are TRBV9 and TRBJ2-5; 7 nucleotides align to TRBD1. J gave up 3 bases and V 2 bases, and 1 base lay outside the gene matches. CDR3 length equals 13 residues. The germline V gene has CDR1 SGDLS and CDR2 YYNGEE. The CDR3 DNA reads TGTGCCAGCAGCGTGGGGACAGAAGAGACCCAGTACTTC. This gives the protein CASSVGTEETQYF.

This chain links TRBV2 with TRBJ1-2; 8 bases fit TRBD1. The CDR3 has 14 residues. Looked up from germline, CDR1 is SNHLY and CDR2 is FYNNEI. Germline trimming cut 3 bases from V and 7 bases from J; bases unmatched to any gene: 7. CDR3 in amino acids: CASSEGGQARGYTF. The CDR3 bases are TGTGCCAGCAGTGAGGGGGGACAGGCCCGTGGCTACACCTTC.

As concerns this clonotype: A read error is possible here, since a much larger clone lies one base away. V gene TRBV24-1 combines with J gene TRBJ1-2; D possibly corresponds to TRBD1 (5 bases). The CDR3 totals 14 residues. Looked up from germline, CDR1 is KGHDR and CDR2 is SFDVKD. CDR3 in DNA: TGTGCCACCAGTGTTCGGGGCCTAAACTATGGCGACACCTTC. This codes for CATSVRGLNYGDTF.

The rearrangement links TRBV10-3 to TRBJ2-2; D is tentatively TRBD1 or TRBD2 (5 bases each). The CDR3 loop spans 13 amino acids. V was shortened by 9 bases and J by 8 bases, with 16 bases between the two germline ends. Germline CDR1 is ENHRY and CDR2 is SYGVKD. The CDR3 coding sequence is TGTGCCATGGAGGCAGGGTTCCGTGGGGAGCTGTTTTTT. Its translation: CAMEAGFRGELFF.

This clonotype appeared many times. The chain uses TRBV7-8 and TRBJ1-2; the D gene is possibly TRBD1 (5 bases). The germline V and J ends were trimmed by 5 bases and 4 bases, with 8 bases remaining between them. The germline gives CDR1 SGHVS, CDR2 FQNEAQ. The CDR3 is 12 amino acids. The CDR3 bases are TGTGCCAGCAGCGGTGGGGGCTATGGCTACACCTTC. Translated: CASSGGGYGYTF.

The CDR3 is CASSLGSSGGYEQYF. The CDR3 DNA reads as TGTGCCAGCAGCTTAGGGAGTAGCGGGGGATACGAGCAGTACTTC. The genes are TRBV7-9 and TRBJ2-7; 9 bases match TRBD2. The germline gives CDR1 SEHNR, CDR2 FQNEAQ (reference sequence). The CDR3 spans 15 residues. The junction had 5 bases not matched to a gene; V was cut back by 1 base and J by 4 bases.

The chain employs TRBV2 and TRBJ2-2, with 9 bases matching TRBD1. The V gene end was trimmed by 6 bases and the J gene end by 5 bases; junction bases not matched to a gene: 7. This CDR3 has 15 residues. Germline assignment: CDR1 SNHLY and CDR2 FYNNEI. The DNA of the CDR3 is TGTGCCAGCAGGAGGAAGACAGGGGGGACCGGGGAGCTGTTTTTT. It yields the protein CASRRKTGGTGELFF. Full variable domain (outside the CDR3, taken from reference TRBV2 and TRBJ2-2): EPEVTQTPSHQVTQMGQEVILRCVPISNHLYFYWYRQILGQKVEFLVSFYNNEISEKSEIFDDQFSVERPDGSNFTLKIRSTKLEDSAMYFCASRRKTGGTGELFFGEGSRLTVL.

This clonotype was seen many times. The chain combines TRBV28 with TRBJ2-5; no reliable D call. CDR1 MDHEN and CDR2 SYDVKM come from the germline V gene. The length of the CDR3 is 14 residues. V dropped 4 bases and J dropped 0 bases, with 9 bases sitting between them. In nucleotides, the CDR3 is TGTGCCAGCAGTTCTCGTTGGTACCAAGAGACCCAGTACTTC. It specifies CASSSRWYQETQYF.